The next 4 T cell receptor beta chains were all read from a single sample in a study of blood T cell repertoires in COVID-19. Produced via immunoSEQ multiplex PCR; TCRdb's table is partial and in-frame only. This sample yields about 280,000 clones, of which approximately 81% are seen a single time; 2% to 3% belongs to the top ten. Sequences were obtained from PBMCs or T cells enriched from blood (not recorded which). The receptors were gathered from a woman in her 50s who had recovered from COVID-19.

The CDR3 DNA is TGTGCCAGTAGTATTCGGGGAGACACCGGGGAGCTGTTTTTT. Its protein is CASSIRGDTGELFF. This chain connects TRBV19 to TRBJ2-2; TRBD2 might be the D (5 bases). Germline-derived CDR1 and CDR2 are LNHDA and SQIVND (reference sequence). V lost 3 bases and J 3 bases, leaving 8 bases between the germline ends. CDR3 size: 14 residues.

This chain links TRBV27 with TRBJ1-2; 8 bases are shared with TRBD1. The CDR3 consists of 15 residues. V lost 4 bases to trimming and J lost 8 bases; unmatched junction nucleotides: 12. The germline V gene encodes CDR1 MNHEY and CDR2 SMNVEV (reference sequence). The CDR3 region is CASSSKQQGVGGYTF. CDR3 sequence (DNA): TGTGCCAGCAGTTCCAAACAACAGGGGGTAGGGGGCTACACCTTC.

The V call is TRBV18, the J call TRBJ1-5; 7 positions agree with TRBD1. Germline V gene lookup returns CDR1 KGHSH and CDR2 LQKENI. V shed 1 base and J 2 bases; nucleotides not matched to a gene: 2. The CDR3 runs to 15 residues. The CDR3 nucleotides are TGTGCCAGCTCACCACTCGGACAGGGCAATCAGCCCCAGCATTTT. It translates to CASSPLGQGNQPQHF.

The J gene is TRBJ1-4, the V gene TRBV30, with D tentatively TRBD1 (5 bases). Between the trimmed V and J ends, which lost 3 bases and 8 bases, there was a span of 13 bases. CDR3 length equals 13 residues. The germline gives CDR1 GTSNPN, CDR2 SVGIG (reference sequence). The CDR3 region has the DNA TGTGCCTGGAGGGGGGGACTCCGCGAAAAACTGTTTTTT. Protein product: CAWRGGLREKLFF.